This TCR beta chain was profiled in a study of T cell responses to AZD1222 COVID-19 vaccine. Profiling relied on immunoSEQ multiplex PCR, and the TCRdb table lists in-frame clones only, not all of them. The data show about 140,000 clones, roughly 92% seen once. V was clipped by 4 bases and J by 6 bases, with 7 bases between them. This CDR3 contains 12 residues. From germline, CDR1 is SNHLY and CDR2 FYNNEI. The clonotype originates from an adult in good health. Sequencing was performed on peripheral blood, taken on day 0 of AZD1222 vaccination. The chain joins TRBV2 to TRBJ2-1; D remains ambiguous. CDR3 nucleotides: TGTGCCAGCAGTGTGGGTGGCAATGAGCAGTTCTTC. Translating it yields CASSVGGNEQFF.